These T cell receptor beta chains were read from a single sample in a study of T cells after yellow fever vaccination. TCRdb called the 5' RACE reads again in MiXCR, with one record for every CDR3 protein. The sample contains some 170,000 distinct CDR3 sequences, roughly 8.8% of which appear only once. The material was CD8+ T cells sorted from PBMCs, obtained 45 days after the yellow fever booster vaccination. Every receptor here comes from a man between 18 and 29 years old who received the YFV17D yellow fever vaccine. The CDR3 runs from the conserved cysteine through the conserved F or W. Fields, in order: J gene, clone size, V gene, D gene, CDR3 DNA, CDR3 protein. D genes are given only for firm matches. The size field is filled for only some rows; it gives once, few, many or a size class.

TRBJ1-1 | many | TRBV5-4 | . | TGTGCCAGCAGCCGAGCGTCGGATTATACTGAAGCTTTCTTT | CASSRASDYTEAFF
TRBJ2-1 | many | TRBV5-1 | TRBD1 | TGCGCCAGCAGCTTGGGGACAGGCTCCTACAATGAGCAGTTCTTC | CASSLGTGSYNEQFF
TRBJ2-3 | few | TRBV9 | TRBD2 | TGTGCCAGCGCAGTAGCGGGGAGCACAGATACGCAGTATTTT | CASAVAGSTDTQYF
TRBJ2-2 | . | TRBV9 | . | TGTGCCAGCAGCGTATGGGGAAGCAACACCGGGGAGCTGTTTTTT | CASSVWGSNTGELFF
TRBJ2-3 | few | TRBV7-3 | . | TGTGCCAGCAGCTTGTTCGGGATGCCGGGGGCCACAGATACGCAGTATTTT | CASSLFGMPGATDTQYF
TRBJ2-3 | few | TRBV7-9 | . | TGTGCCAGCAGCTTAGAGGGCGGAGGGGATACGCAGTATTTT | CASSLEGGGDTQYF
TRBJ2-1 | many | TRBV11-2 | . | TGTGCCAGCAATGACAGTGGGAATGAGCAGTTCTTC | CASNDSGNEQFF
TRBJ2-1 | . | TRBV6-5 | TRBD2 | TGTGCCAGCAGTTACCCTGGGGGGGATGAGCAGTTCTTC | CASSYPGGDEQFF
TRBJ2-5 | . | TRBV11-2 | . | TGTGCCAGCAGCTTAGCCCAGACAGAGACCCAGTACTTC | CASSLAQTETQYF
TRBJ1-1 | . | TRBV12-3/TRBV12-4 | . | TGTGCCAGCAGTTCGCACCGAATAAAAGAGGGACGCCGTGACACTGAAGCTTTCTTT | CASSSHRIKEGRRDTEAFF
TRBJ1-1 | many | TRBV5-1 | . | TGCGCCAGCAGCCCGTGGGGCACTGAAGCTTTCTTT | CASSPWGTEAFF
TRBJ2-1 | few | TRBV7-8 | TRBD1 | TGTGCCAGCAGCGACGGACAGGGACAGTACAATGAGCAGTTCTTC | CASSDGQGQYNEQFF
TRBJ2-7 | few | TRBV19 | . | TGTGCCAGTAGTTCGGGGGGCCGCGAGCAGTACTTC | CASSSGGREQYF
TRBJ2-3 | few | TRBV11-3 | . | TGTGCCAGCAGCTTATTCGCGCGGGCCAGCACAGATACGCAGTATTTT | CASSLFARASTDTQYF
TRBJ2-3 | few | TRBV4-2 | . | TGTGCCAGCAGCCATATGGAGGACGCTACGCAGTATTTT | CASSHMEDATQYF
TRBJ2-1 | many | TRBV7-2 | TRBD2 | TGTGCCAGCAGCTGGGGACTAGCGGGGGGAAATGAGCAGTTCTTC | CASSWGLAGGNEQFF
TRBJ2-2 | few | TRBV9 | . | TGTGCCAGCAGCGTATCTGCGGAGGTCCTTGCCGGGGAGCTGTTTTTT | CASSVSAEVLAGELFF
TRBJ1-1 | . | TRBV13 | . | TGTGCCAGCAGCATCACGAAGGGGACTGAAGCTTTCTTT | CASSITKGTEAFF
TRBJ2-4 | . | TRBV19 | TRBD1 | TGTGCCAGTAGCGGGACAGGGGGTTTGGTAAACATTCAGTACTTC | CASSGTGGLVNIQYF
TRBJ2-1 | . | TRBV11-2 | . | TGTGCCAGCAGCCACGCAGCCAGCTCCTACAATGAGCAGTTCTTC | CASSHAASSYNEQFF
TRBJ2-7 | few | TRBV27 | . | TGTGCCAGCAGTTTATCGTGGGGGTCCTACGAGCAGTACTTC | CASSLSWGSYEQYF
TRBJ1-6 | . | TRBV6-5 | . | TGTGCCAGCAGCCCCGGGGGGGTAATGAATTCACCCCTCCACTTT | CASSPGGVMNSPLHF
TRBJ1-1 | few | TRBV4-1 | . | TGCGCCAGCAGCCAGATGGGGGTGGGCACTGAAGCTTTCTTT | CASSQMGVGTEAFF
TRBJ2-7 | . | TRBV7-8 | . | TGTGCCAGCAGCCCCCGGGACTCGATAACGTACGAGCAGTACTTC | CASSPRDSITYEQYF
TRBJ1-1 | few | TRBV4-2 | . | TGTGCCAGCAGCCCTTCGAAAGGACGGGACACTGAAGCTTTCTTT | CASSPSKGRDTEAFF
TRBJ2-2 | many | TRBV7-2 | . | TGTGCCAGCAGAGTACTTAGCGGAGACACCGGGGAGCTGTTTTTT | CASRVLSGDTGELFF
TRBJ2-2 | many | TRBV6-4 | . | TGTGCCAGCAGTGTACAGGCAGGGAACACCGGGGAGCTGTTTTTT | CASSVQAGNTGELFF
TRBJ2-1 | few | TRBV7-9 | . | TGTGCCAGCAGCTTATCACTTGGGGTCAATGAGCAGTTCTTC | CASSLSLGVNEQFF
TRBJ1-2 | few | TRBV5-1 | TRBD1 | TGCGCCAGCAGCTTGGCTGGACAGGCCTCCTTGAACTATGGCTACACCTTC | CASSLAGQASLNYGYTF
TRBJ1-1 | many | TRBV5-1 | . | TGCGCCAGCAGCTTGGAGGGATGGACTGAAGCTTTCTTT | CASSLEGWTEAFF
TRBJ1-2 | . | TRBV10-3 | . | TGTGCCATCAGTGAGTCTGAACAGGCGATATATGGCTACACCTTC | CAISESEQAIYGYTF
TRBJ2-7 | . | TRBV9 | TRBD1 | TGTGCCAGCAGCCCGTGGACAGGGGTTTACGAGCAGTACTTC | CASSPWTGVYEQYF
TRBJ2-5 | many | TRBV12-3/TRBV12-4 | TRBD1 | TGTGCCAGCAGTGGGACAGGGGGACGAGAGACCCAGTACTTC | CASSGTGGRETQYF
TRBJ2-3 | few | TRBV7-2 | . | TGTGCCAGCAGCTTAGGGATAGACCCAGATACGCAGTATTTT | CASSLGIDPDTQYF
TRBJ1-2 | many | TRBV4-2 | . | TGTGCCAGCAGCCAAGATTCCGGCCAGAGCGTCTATGGCTACACCTTC | CASSQDSGQSVYGYTF
TRBJ2-5 | . | TRBV6-2/TRBV6-3 | . | TGTGCCAGCAGTGGGTACCAAGAGACCCAGTACTTC | CASSGYQETQYF
TRBJ2-3 | many | TRBV4-1 | TRBD2 | TGCGCCAGCAGCCAAGATGCGGGGGATCCCACAGATACGCAGTATTTT | CASSQDAGDPTDTQYF
TRBJ2-2 | . | TRBV4-3 | TRBD2 | TGCGCCAGCAGCCCCAGAGGGAGACTAGCCTTTACCGGGGAGCTGTTTTTT | CASSPRGRLAFTGELFF
TRBJ1-1 | . | TRBV7-9 | . | TGTGCCAGCAGCTTGGGCGACGAAGCTTTCTTT | CASSLGDEAFF
TRBJ2-2 | few | TRBV18 | . | TGTGCCAGCTCGGACAGACAGGATTTCGGGGAGCTGTTTTTT | CASSDRQDFGELFF
TRBJ2-3 | . | TRBV15 | . | TGTGCCACCAGCAGAGATTTTGGGACTGCCCGCACAGATACGCAGTATTTT | CATSRDFGTARTDTQYF
TRBJ1-2 | . | TRBV27 | . | TGTGCCAGCCGGCGCGGTGGGAACTATGGCTACACCTTC | CASRRGGNYGYTF
TRBJ2-1 | . | TRBV4-3 | . | TGCGCCAGCAGCCAAGAACTATTCTTACAGGGCCATGAGCAGTTCTTC | CASSQELFLQGHEQFF
TRBJ1-3 | few | TRBV6-5 | TRBD1 | TGTGCCAGCAGGAGACAGGGTTCCATCGGCACCATATATTTT | CASRRQGSIGTIYF
TRBJ1-1 | . | TRBV19 | . | TGTGCCAGTAGTATCTCCCAGAACACTGAAGCTTTCTTT | CASSISQNTEAFF
TRBJ2-1 | few | TRBV27 | . | TGTGCCAGCAGTTTATTTAGGTTTCGTGAGAATGAGCAGTTCTTC | CASSLFRFRENEQFF
TRBJ1-6 | . | TRBV2 | . | TGTGCCAGCAGTGAACCGGGTCAAAATTCACCCCTCCACTTT | CASSEPGQNSPLHF
TRBJ1-5 | few | TRBV10-3 | . | TGTGCCATCAGTGAGTCCGGGAAGGATAGCAATCAGCCCCAGCATTTT | CAISESGKDSNQPQHF
TRBJ1-1 | many | TRBV4-1 | . | TGCGCCAGCAGCCAAGATATTGGGGAGTTGGGCACTGAAGCTTTCTTT | CASSQDIGELGTEAFF
TRBJ2-2 | . | TRBV29-1 | TRBD1 | TGCAGCGTAGCGACAGGGTCCGGGGAGCTGTTTTTT | CSVATGSGELFF
TRBJ2-7 | many | TRBV5-1 | TRBD1 | TGCGCCAGCAGCTTTGGGACAGGCGCCTACGAGCAGTACTTC | CASSFGTGAYEQYF
TRBJ1-2 | many | TRBV4-2 | . | TGTGCCAGCAGCCAAGATCTTTCAGGAGTCGACCTCGGCTATGGCTACACCTTC | CASSQDLSGVDLGYGYTF
TRBJ1-4 | . | TRBV20-1 | . | TGCAGTGCCAGACTTGCAACTAATGAAAAACTGTTTTTT | CSARLATNEKLFF
TRBJ2-7 | . | TRBV5-1 | . | TGCGCCAGCAGCTTTCGGGACACCCAACACGAGCAGTACTTC | CASSFRDTQHEQYF
TRBJ2-7 | many | TRBV7-2 | TRBD1 | TGTGCCAGCAGCGCCGGGACAGGGGGCCGGTACGAGCAGTACTTC | CASSAGTGGRYEQYF
TRBJ1-2 | many | TRBV21-1 | . | TGTGCCAGCCCGCGCTCGCCAGGGGCCGCCTATGGCTACACCTTC | CASPRSPGAAYGYTF
TRBJ1-5 | . | TRBV4-1 | . | TGCGCCAGCAGCCAAGATGGGGATAGCAATCAGCCCCAGCATTTT | CASSQDGDSNQPQHF
TRBJ1-6 | . | TRBV27 | . | TGTGCCAGCAGTTTACAACCCGGCCCATATAATTCACCCCTCCACTTT | CASSLQPGPYNSPLHF